One sample yielded the 29 T cell receptor beta chains listed below, sequenced in a study of CD8 T cells in Susac syndrome (dated by TCRdb to the late 2010s). Library construction relied on the immunoSEQ multiplex PCR assay. RNA was extracted with the RNeasy kit and roughly 0.45 to 1 ug was reverse transcribed using random hexamers. TCRdb applied fastp at Q25 and MiXCR to the public reads, then kept only in-frame beta chains. Rows merge per CDR3 protein into single entries with the most common DNA and genes. Across this sample there are 150,000 or so distinct CDR3 sequences, with around 95% seen only once. Clones ranked in the top ten supply about 0.15% of the sample. Sample: CD8+ T cells from PBMCs. The receptors stem from a human donor with multiple sclerosis.

The V gene is TRBV27, the J gene TRBJ1-5; no definite D call. There are 16 residues in the CDR3. V was cut by 4 bases and J by 0 bases, with 13 bases left in between. Germline V gene sequence: CDR1 MNHEY, CDR2 SMNVEV (reference sequence). This CDR3 is CASSSGLAYSNQPQHF. Here the CDR3 DNA reads TGTGCCAGCAGTTCCGGACTTGCATATAGCAATCAGCCCCAGCATTTT.

The rearrangement joins TRBV24-1 to TRBJ2-1; 8 nucleotides match TRBD2. Per germline, CDR1 KGHDR and CDR2 SFDVKD. V was pared by 5 bases and J by 8 bases, with 7 bases of the junction left unmatched. CDR3 length equals 14 residues. For the CDR3, the DNA is TGTGCCACCAGTGCAGGCGGGGGGAGACATGAGCAGTTCTTC. Its translation: CATSAGGGRHEQFF.

The rearrangement joins TRBV28 to TRBJ2-5; D not certain. The V and J ends lost 2 bases and 5 bases respectively, with 12 bases between them. The CDR3 contains 14 residues. Per the germline V gene, CDR1 is MDHEN and CDR2 is SYDVKM. The CDR3 bases are TGTGCCAGCAGTTTACCTCCCCTAGGGGAGACCCAGTACTTC. Translated: CASSLPPLGETQYF.

This chain joins TRBV29-1 and TRBJ2-1; 13 nucleotides line up with TRBD2. J lost 5 bases, V lost 7 bases, and 8 bases had no gene match. CDR1 and CDR2 from the germline V gene are SQVTM and ANQGSEA. The CDR3 runs 15 residues. CDR3 amino acids: CSAATSGGPNNEQFF. The CDR3 DNA is TGCAGCGCCGCGACTAGCGGGGGGCCTAACAATGAGCAGTTCTTC.

The chain combines TRBV29-1 with TRBJ1-2; the D gene is possibly TRBD1 (6 bases). CDR3 length: 12 residues. Germline assignment: CDR1 SQVTM and CDR2 ANQGSEA. Trimming removed 6 bases at V and 8 bases at J, with 16 bases between. The chain's CDR3 is CSVLQGTDGYTF. In nucleotides, the CDR3 is TGCAGCGTCCTTCAGGGGACCGACGGCTACACCTTC. The entire variable domain, with the rest obtained from reference TRBV29-1 and TRBJ1-2, is as follows: SAVISQKPSRDICQRGTSLTIQCQVDSQVTMMFWYRQQPGQSLTLIATANQGSEATYESGFVIDKFPISRPNLTFSTLTVSNMSPEDSSIYLCSVLQGTDGYTFGSGTRLTVV.

This rearrangement joins TRBV2 to TRBJ2-7; D is unresolved. The V end was cut by 2 bases, the J end by 2 bases, with 10 bases between. CDR1 and CDR2 from the germline V gene are SNHLY and FYNNEI. The CDR3 has 14 residues. CDR3 loop: CASSETWGPYEQYV. The CDR3 bases are TGTGCCAGCAGTGAAACTTGGGGTCCCTACGAGCAGTACGTC.

This clonotype was found once. This rearrangement joins TRBV14 to TRBJ2-1; perhaps D is TRBD1 or TRBD2 (5 bases each). V gave up 4 bases and J gave up 7 bases, with 14 bases separating them. The CDR3 totals 14 residues. The germline gives CDR1 SGHDN, CDR2 FVKESK. The CDR3 protein is CASSPGPSTNEQFF. The CDR3 nucleotides read TGTGCCAGCAGCCCGGGACCATCGACGAATGAGCAGTTCTTC.

The chain has TRBV6-5 and TRBJ1-5; unclear D gene. Trimming stripped 6 bases from V and 3 bases from J, with 12 bases between. Germline V gene lookup returns CDR1 MNHEY and CDR2 SVGAGI. The CDR3 consists of 14 residues. The CDR3, as DNA: TGTGCCAGCAGACCCGGGTCCCTCAATCAGCCCCAGCATTTT. This gives the protein CASRPGSLNQPQHF.

V is TRBV27 and J is TRBJ2-7; 9 nucleotides match TRBD1. V dropped 5 bases and J dropped 6; count of bases not matched to a gene: 8. Looked up from germline, CDR1 is MNHEY and CDR2 is SMNVEV (reference sequence). The CDR3 length is 14 residues. This chain's CDR3 is CASSPSTGGSEQYV. The CDR3 DNA sequence: TGTGCCAGCAGTCCATCGACAGGGGGAAGCGAGCAGTACGTC.

This chain connects TRBV29-1 to TRBJ2-1; 15 bases line up with TRBD2. The CDR3 is 15 residues long. Per the germline V gene, CDR1 is SQVTM and CDR2 is ANQGSEA. The V segment lost 1 base and the J segment 9 bases; nucleotides outside the gene matches: 4. The CDR3 here is CSVEGTSGGALEQFF. The CDR3 DNA is TGCAGCGTTGAAGGGACTAGCGGGGGGGCTCTTGAGCAGTTCTTC.

V is TRBV6-4 and J is TRBJ2-3; D is unresolved. From germline, CDR1 is MRHNA and CDR2 SNTAGT. Trimming took 3 bases from V and 0 from J, leaving 10 bases between them. This CDR3 spans 15 amino acids. The CDR3 loop is CASSDSRLSTDTQYF. The CDR3 DNA is TGTGCCAGCAGTGATTCGAGGCTAAGCACAGATACGCAGTATTTT.

V gene TRBV19 combines with J gene TRBJ2-7; D unresolved. This CDR3 comprises 13 residues. Germline V lookup: CDR1 LNHDA, CDR2 SQIVND (reference sequence). V lost 5 bases, J lost 3 bases, and 11 bases lay in between. CDR3 coding DNA: TGTGCCAGTAGTGCCGGGCAGAACTACGAGCAGTACGTC. It encodes CASSAGQNYEQYV.

The rearrangement uses TRBV29-1 and TRBJ1-2; the D gene is possibly TRBD1 (6 bases). Germline V gene lookup returns CDR1 SQVTM and CDR2 ANQGSEA. This CDR3 is 17 amino acids long. The V end was cut by 4 bases, the J end by 6 bases, with 27 bases between. Written as DNA, the CDR3 is TGCAGCGTTGCGCTGACGGCAGGGGTTCCGTATTGGGATGGCTACACCTTC. This sequence encodes CSVALTAGVPYWDGYTF.

J is TRBJ2-7 and V is TRBV20-1; possibly TRBD2 for D (5 bases). Trimming removed 0 bases at V and 1 base at J, with 7 bases between. Per the germline V gene, CDR1 is DFQATT and CDR2 is SNEGSKA (reference sequence). The CDR3 has 13 residues. The DNA for the CDR3 is TGCAGTGCTAGAGAGGCGGGTTCCTACGAGCAGTACGTC. Translated, it gives CSAREAGSYEQYV.

This sequence joins TRBV30 and TRBJ2-1, with 8 bases aligning to TRBD1. The germline V gene has CDR1 GTSNPN and CDR2 SVGIG (reference sequence). V gave up 0 bases and J gave up 10 bases; unmatched junction bases: 8. The CDR3 sequence is 14 residues long. In nucleotides, the CDR3 is TGTGCCTGGAGTGTAGACAGGGGATTTAGGGAGCAGTTCTTC. Encoded protein: CAWSVDRGFREQFF.

This clonotype has only one observation. J is TRBJ1-4 and V is TRBV12-3 or TRBV12-4; the D is unclear. The ends were cut back, 3 bases at V and 12 bases at J, with 8 bases in the middle. The CDR3 sequence is 11 residues long. CDR3 loop: CASSFGEELFF. The DNA for the CDR3 is TGTGCCAGCAGTTTCGGGGAAGAACTGTTTTTT.

The chain carries TRBV5-1 and TRBJ2-7; TRBD1 aligns across 7 bases. CDR3 length: 15 residues. The germline CDR1 and CDR2 sequences are SGHRS and YFSETQ. The V segment lost 4 bases and the J segment 3 bases; nucleotides outside the gene matches: 10. The CDR3 DNA sequence: TGCGCCAGCAGCCCGGGGACAGATGTTTTCTACGAGCAGTACTTC. Protein: CASSPGTDVFYEQYF.

The genes are TRBV6-5 and TRBJ2-7, with D possibly TRBD1 on 6 matching bases. CDR1 and CDR2 from the germline V gene are MNHEY and SVGAGI. V lost 2 bases, J lost 2 bases, and 7 bases lay in between. This CDR3 region has 13 residues. CDR3 DNA sequence: TGTGCCAGCAGTTACGGACAGACCTACGAGCAGTACGTC. This codes for CASSYGQTYEQYV.

The V gene is TRBV6-5, the J gene TRBJ2-3, with D unclear. The germline V gene has CDR1 MNHEY and CDR2 SVGAGI. V gave up 5 bases and J gave up 4 bases, with 13 bases separating them. CDR3 length: 14 residues. In nucleotides, the CDR3 is TGTGCCAGCAGTACTAACTCGGAAGCAGATACGCAGTATTTT. It encodes CASSTNSEADTQYF.

This clonotype was counted a single time. The chain has TRBV29-1 and TRBJ2-3, with 7 bases matching TRBD2. Per germline, CDR1 SQVTM and CDR2 ANQGSEA. V dropped 1 base and J dropped 3; count of bases not matched to a gene: 7. The CDR3 length is 15 residues. The CDR3 reads CSVEAGGRGTDTQYF. The CDR3 region has the DNA TGCAGCGTTGAAGCCGGGGGGAGAGGGACAGATACGCAGTATTTT.

The genes are TRBV29-1 and TRBJ1-2; D remains ambiguous. The V end lost 7 bases, the J end lost 8 bases, and 8 bases lay between the germline ends. The germline V gene has CDR1 SQVTM and CDR2 ANQGSEA. The CDR3 contains 9 residues. As DNA, the CDR3 is TGCAGCGACACAAGGGGCTACACCTTC. It specifies CSDTRGYTF.

V and J are TRBV29-1 and TRBJ2-1; 8 bases are shared with TRBD1. The V and J ends lost 6 bases and 7 bases, in that order; junction bases with no gene match: 2. This CDR3 contains 11 residues. Germline lookup yields CDR1 SQVTM and CDR2 ANQGSEA. The CDR3 loop is CSVDRGNEQFF. The CDR3 DNA reads as TGCAGCGTCGACAGGGGAAATGAGCAGTTCTTC.

This sequence joins TRBV7-8 and TRBJ1-1; D unresolved. This CDR3 has 13 amino acids. Trimming removed 1 base at V and 7 bases at J, with 10 bases between. Germline values: CDR1 SGHVS, CDR2 FQNEAQ. The CDR3 DNA reads as TGTGCCAGCAGCTTAGAGCGGCGAAATGAAGCTTTCTTT. This translates into CASSLERRNEAFF.

The J gene is TRBJ2-5, the V gene TRBV9; no reliable D call. Per the germline V gene, CDR1 is SGDLS and CDR2 is YYNGEE. Trimming stripped 3 bases from V and 4 bases from J, with 7 bases between. CDR3 length: 12 amino acids. As DNA, the CDR3 is TGTGCCAGCAGCGCGGACGGAGAGACCCAGTACTTC. Its translation: CASSADGETQYF.

The V call is TRBV5-1, the J call TRBJ2-7; D not resolved. Per germline, CDR1 SGHRS and CDR2 YFSETQ. The V and J ends lost 0 bases and 3 bases respectively, with 10 bases between them. The CDR3 sequence is 14 residues long. The CDR3 sequence is CASSLEGIIYEQYF. DNA for the CDR3: TGCGCCAGCAGCTTGGAAGGGATCATCTACGAGCAGTACTTC.

This chain joins TRBV13 and TRBJ2-7; 7 nucleotides align to TRBD2. Germline V CDR1 and CDR2: PRHDT, FYEKMQ (reference sequence). The CDR3 has 14 residues. The V segment lost 2 bases and the J segment 3 bases; nucleotides outside the gene matches: 4. The CDR3 DNA sequence: TGTGCCAGCAGCTTATGGGGGGAGGGCTACGAGCAGTACTTC. This gives the protein CASSLWGEGYEQYF.

The V call is TRBV4-2, the J call TRBJ1-1; D unclear. Germline V gene lookup returns CDR1 LGHNA and CDR2 YNFKEQ. The CDR3 runs 14 residues. Trimming pared 1 base from V and 2 bases from J, leaving 8 bases between. CDR3 sequence reads: CASSQGGKNTEAFF. DNA for the CDR3: TGTGCCAGCAGCCAAGGAGGGAAAAACACTGAAGCTTTCTTT.

The V and J genes are TRBV9 and TRBJ2-2, with TRBD1 identical over 7 bases. The CDR3 is 15 residues long. V lost 4 bases to trimming and J lost 4 bases; unmatched junction nucleotides: 7. Germline loops: CDR1 SGDLS, CDR2 YYNGEE. The CDR3 sequence is CASSLTTGSTGELFF. DNA for the CDR3: TGTGCCAGCAGCCTCACGACAGGGAGCACCGGGGAGCTGTTTTTT.

The gene calls are TRBV2 and TRBJ2-7; D is unresolved. Trimming removed 7 bases from V and 5 bases from J, with 9 bases in between. CDR1 is SNHLY, CDR2 FYNNEI, per germline. This CDR3 has 11 amino acids. CDR3 in DNA: TGTGCCAGCATTAAAGAGGACGAGCAGTACGTC. It yields the protein CASIKEDEQYV.